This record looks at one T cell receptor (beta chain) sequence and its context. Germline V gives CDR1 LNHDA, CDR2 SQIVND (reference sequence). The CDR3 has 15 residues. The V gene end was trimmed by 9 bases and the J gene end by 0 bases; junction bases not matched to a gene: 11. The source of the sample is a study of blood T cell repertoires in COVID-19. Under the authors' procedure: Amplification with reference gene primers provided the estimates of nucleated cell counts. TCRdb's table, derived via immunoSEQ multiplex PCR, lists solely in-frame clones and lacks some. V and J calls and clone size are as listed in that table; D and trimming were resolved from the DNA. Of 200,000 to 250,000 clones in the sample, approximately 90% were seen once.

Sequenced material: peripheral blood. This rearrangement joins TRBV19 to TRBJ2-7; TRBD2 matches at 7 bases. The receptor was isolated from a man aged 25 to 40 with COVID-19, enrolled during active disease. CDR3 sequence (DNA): TGTGCCAGCCATCCTGGAGCGGGGAGCTCCTACGAGCAGTACTTC. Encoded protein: CASHPGAGSSYEQYF.